This TCR beta chain was sequenced during a study of CD8 T cells in ankylosing spondylitis. Trimming took off 2 bases at V and 3 bases at J, with 11 bases between the two ends. Germline loops: CDR1 SGHRS, CDR2 YFSETQ. The CDR3 length is 15 residues. For this clonotype: Its antigen is still unknown.

TCR beta libraries were made by quantitative 5'-RACE with molecular barcodes. From the 5' RACE reads, TCRdb called clonotypes with MiXCR, one entry per CDR3 protein. The sample lists roughly 400,000 distinct CDR3 sequences, approximately 20% occurring once. Points from the study as a whole: With a CD8+ phenotype, disease-linked clones were relatively rare in peripheral blood. There was a TCR beta motif, made of several highly homologous variants, that appeared characteristic of ankylosing spondylitis blood. Significantly higher representation of disease-linked clones was reported for matched ankylosing spondylitis synovial fluid. Both synovial fluid and blood in reactive arthritis had previously been reported to carry some motif variants.

The chain links TRBV5-1 to TRBJ1-4, with D possibly being TRBD1 (5 bases). Sequencing was done on a sample of blood, either unsorted or a sorted T cell fraction (not recorded which). The receptor's source is a male donor with ankylosing spondylitis. The DNA of the CDR3 is TGCGCCAGCAGCTTAGACAGTGCAGCTAATGAAAAACTGTTTTTT. Translation: CASSLDSAANEKLFF.